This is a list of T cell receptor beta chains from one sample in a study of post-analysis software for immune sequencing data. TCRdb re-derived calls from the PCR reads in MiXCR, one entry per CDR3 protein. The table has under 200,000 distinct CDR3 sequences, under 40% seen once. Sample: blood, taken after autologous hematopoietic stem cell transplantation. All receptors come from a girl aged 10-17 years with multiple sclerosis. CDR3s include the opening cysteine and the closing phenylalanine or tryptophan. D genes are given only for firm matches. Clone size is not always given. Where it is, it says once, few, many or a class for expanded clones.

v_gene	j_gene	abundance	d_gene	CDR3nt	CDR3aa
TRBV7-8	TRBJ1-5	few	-	TGTGCCAGCAGCAGAGCCGGGACCGATAGGCCCCAGCATTTT	CASSRAGTDRPQHF
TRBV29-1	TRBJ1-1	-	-	TGCAGCGTTGGACAGTTTGGACGCACTGAAGCTTTCTTT	CSVGQFGRTEAFF
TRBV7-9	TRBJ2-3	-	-	TGTGCCAGCAGCTCCACCCTGGAGGGGGCAAGGGGAGATACGCAGTATTTT	CASSSTLEGARGDTQYF
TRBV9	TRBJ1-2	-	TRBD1	TGTGCCAGCAGCGCGGAGTCAGGGACAGCTCCTAACTATGGCTACACCTTC	CASSAESGTAPNYGYTF
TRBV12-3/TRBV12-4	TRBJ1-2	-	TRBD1	TGTGCCACCCGGAGGACAGGGAAGGGCTATGGCTACACCTTC	CATRRTGKGYGYTF
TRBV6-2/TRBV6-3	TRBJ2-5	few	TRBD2	TGTGCCAGCAGTTCCGAAGCGGGAGGTTTGACAAAGACCCAGTACTTC	CASSSEAGGLTKTQYF
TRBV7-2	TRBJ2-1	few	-	TGTGCCAGCAGCTCCTTCATTTGGCGGGATAACAATGAGCAGTTCTTC	CASSSFIWRDNNEQFF
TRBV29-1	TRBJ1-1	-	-	TGCAGCGTTGCCGGGGTGGGGGTTAACACTGAAGCTTTCTTT	CSVAGVGVNTEAFF
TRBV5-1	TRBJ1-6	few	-	TGCGCCAGCAGCTTGGCCAATTTCGGCAGGCTGAATTCACCCCTCCACTTT	CASSLANFGRLNSPLHF
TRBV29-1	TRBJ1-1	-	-	TGCAGCGCTGCCCCGGGCCAAGCGGACACTGAATCTTTCTTT	CSAAPGQADTESFF
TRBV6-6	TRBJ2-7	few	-	TGTGCCAGCTCTAAAGGATACTCCTACGAGCAGTACTTC	CASSKGYSYEQYF
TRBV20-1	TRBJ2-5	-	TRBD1	TGCAGTGCTAGGGACAGGGAAGAGACCCAGTACTTC	CSARDREETQYF
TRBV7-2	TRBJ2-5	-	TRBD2	TGTGCCAGCAGCCCCCCCATGGCGGGAGATGAGACCCAGTACTTC	CASSPPMAGDETQYF
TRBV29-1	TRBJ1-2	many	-	TGCAGCGTCACCCTCCGGGTGGGGGGCTACACCTTC	CSVTLRVGGYTF
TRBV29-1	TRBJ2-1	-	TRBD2	TGCAGCGTACCGGGACTAGCGGATCCCTCCTACAATGAGCAGTTCTTC	CSVPGLADPSYNEQFF
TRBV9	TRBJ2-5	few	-	TGTGCCAGCAGCAAATCCGGGCCGGGAGAGACCCAGTACTTC	CASSKSGPGETQYF
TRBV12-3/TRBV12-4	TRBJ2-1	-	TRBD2	TGTGCCAGCAGTTTTTACCATAGCGGGCCAAATGAGCAGTTCTTC	CASSFYHSGPNEQFF
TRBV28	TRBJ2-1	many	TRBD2	TGTGCCAGCGGAATCCCGGAACTAGCGGGGGGGAGTAATGAGCAGTTCTTC	CASGIPELAGGSNEQFF
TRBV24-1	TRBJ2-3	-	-	TGTGCCACCAGTGATCGCCGGGCGGAGAGCACAGATACGCAGTATTTT	CATSDRRAESTDTQYF
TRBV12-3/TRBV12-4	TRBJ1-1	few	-	TGTGCCAGCGCCGCGGACACTAGCACTGAAGCTTTCTTT	CASAADTSTEAFF
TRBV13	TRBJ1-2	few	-	TGTGCCAGCAGCTTCTGGACGGACAACTATGGCTACACCTTC	CASSFWTDNYGYTF
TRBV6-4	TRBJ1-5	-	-	TGTGCCAGCAGTGAAGAACCGGGAGGGACCAATCAGCCCCGGCATTTT	CASSEEPGGTNQPRHF
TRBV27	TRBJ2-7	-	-	TGTGCCAGCAGTCCTATGGACAGAGCCTACGAGCAGTACTTC	CASSPMDRAYEQYF
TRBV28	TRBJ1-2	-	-	TGTGCCAGCAGCCAAAGTACCCATGGCTACACCTTC	CASSQSTHGYTF
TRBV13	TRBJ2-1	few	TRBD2	TGTGCCAGCAGCTTCCCGACTAGCGGGAGGGGCCATGAGCAGTTCTTC	CASSFPTSGRGHEQFF
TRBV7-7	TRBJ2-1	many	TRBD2	TGTGCTAGCAGCGATGATTGGACTAGCCACCAGTTCTTC	CASSDDWTSHQFF
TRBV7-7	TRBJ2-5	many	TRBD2	TGTGCTAGCAGCGCCGGACTAGCGGGACTCCAAGAGACCCAGTACTTC	CASSAGLAGLQETQYF
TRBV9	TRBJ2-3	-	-	TGTGCCAGCAGCGTAGAGGGACTTGGCACAGATACGCAGTATTTT	CASSVEGLGTDTQYF
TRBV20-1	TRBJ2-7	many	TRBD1	TGCAGTGCTAGGGACCGGGACAGGGGGTCATACGAGCAGTACTTC	CSARDRDRGSYEQYF
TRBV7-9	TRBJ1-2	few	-	TGTGCCAGCAGCCTAGAGACAGCTGGCTACACCTTC	CASSLETAGYTF
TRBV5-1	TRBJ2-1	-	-	TGCGCCAGCAGCTTGGCCGTGGCAGATGAGCAGTTCTTC	CASSLAVADEQFF
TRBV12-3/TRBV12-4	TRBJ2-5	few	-	TGTGCCAGCAGTTTAGGTGGCAAAGAAGAGACCCAGTACTTC	CASSLGGKEETQYF
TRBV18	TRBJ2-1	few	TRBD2	TGTGCCAGCTCACCACCGCGGCTAGCGGGAGCCAATGAGCAGTTCTTC	CASSPPRLAGANEQFF
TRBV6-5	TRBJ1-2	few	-	TGTGCCAGCAGTTACCGGGGAATCGATGGCTACACCTTC	CASSYRGIDGYTF
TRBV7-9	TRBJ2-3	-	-	TGTGCCAGCAGAGACTGGGGCGGACACACAGATACGCAGTATTTT	CASRDWGGHTDTQYF
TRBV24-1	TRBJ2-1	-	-	TGTGCCACCAGTGAGTGGGGTCAGGAATACAATGAGCAGTTCTTC	CATSEWGQEYNEQFF
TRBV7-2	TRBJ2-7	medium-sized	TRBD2	TGTGCCAGCAGCTCCATGGGACTAGCGGAGGGGGGCTACGAGCAGTACTTC	CASSSMGLAEGGYEQYF
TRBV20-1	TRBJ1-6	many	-	TGCAGTGCTAGTCCAAGGGTTCGCCAAGGACCCCTCCACTTT	CSASPRVRQGPLHF
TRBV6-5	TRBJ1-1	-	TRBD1	TGTGCCAGCAGAAGGGGAGGGGGCGCGTGGGGCACTGAAGCTTTCTTT	CASRRGGGAWGTEAFF
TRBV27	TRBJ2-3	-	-	TGTGCCAGCAGTTTATGTGCGGGTGTCACAGATACGCAGTATTTT	CASSLCAGVTDTQYF
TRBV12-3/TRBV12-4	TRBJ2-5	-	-	TGTGCCAGCAGCCCCCCGGGGGCGAGGCAAGAGACCCAGTACTTC	CASSPPGARQETQYF
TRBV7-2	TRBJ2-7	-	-	TGTGCCAGCAGCCCCGAGCACGGAAGGTCCTACGAGCAGTACTTC	CASSPEHGRSYEQYF
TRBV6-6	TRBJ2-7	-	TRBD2	TGTGCCAGCAGGGGAGGACTAGCGGTTTTCTCCTACGAGCAGTACTTC	CASRGGLAVFSYEQYF
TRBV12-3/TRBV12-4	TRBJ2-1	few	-	TGTGCCAGCAGTTTAGCGCCCGAACACAGCTCCTACAATGAGCAGTTCTTC	CASSLAPEHSSYNEQFF
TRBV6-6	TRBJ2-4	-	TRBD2	TGTGCCAGCAGTTGGGCTAGCGGGAGTCGGGACATTCAGTACTTC	CASSWASGSRDIQYF
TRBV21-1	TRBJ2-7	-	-	TGTGCCAGCAGCATTAGACAGGCCTCCTACGAGCAGTACTTC	CASSIRQASYEQYF
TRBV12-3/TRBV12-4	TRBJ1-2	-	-	TGTGCCAGCAGCGCCCGGGGCAGGGGATCACTCAACTATGGCTACACCTTC	CASSARGRGSLNYGYTF
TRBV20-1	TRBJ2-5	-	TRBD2	TGCAGTGCAATAGCGGGAGTGGAGACCCAGTACTTC	CSAIAGVETQYF